This is a list of T cell receptor beta chains from one sample in a study of cytomegalovirus exposure and HLA in healthy donors. This table comes from immunoSEQ multiplex PCR, and its TCRdb copy is limited to in-frame clones, with some not included. The data hold 130,000 or so clones, with 89% observed a single time. The sequencing input was PBMCs. The receptors derive from a man aged 25 to 40 in good health and CMV-seronegative. CDR3s include the opening cysteine and the closing phenylalanine or tryptophan.

cdr3_length	v_call	j_call	cdr3_aa
11	TRBV7-9	TRBJ2-7	CASSPGLQQYF
13	TRBV28	TRBJ2-5	CASRRTVQETQYF
15	TRBV7-9	TRBJ2-7	CASSSYRGRTYEQYF
13	TRBV10-3	TRBJ2-1	CAISQGGYNEQFF
14	TRBV5-6	NA	CASSFGTGTYEQYF
14	TRBV12-5	TRBJ1-2	CASGLGQGAYGYTF
15	TRBV11-1	TRBJ2-7	CASSQGTGGSYEQYF
15	TRBV29-1	TRBJ2-5	CSADGVLYPPETQYF
15	TRBV6-5	TRBJ1-2	CASSYGQWEGYGYTF
18	TRBV6-7	TRBJ2-1	CASSYSILAGGQRNEQFF
13	TRBV28	TRBJ1-6	CASTDRNNSPLHF
15	TRBV7-9	TRBJ2-7	CASSLYGTGSYEQYF
14	TRBV6-5	TRBJ1-5	CASIPTAAEQPQHF
13	TRBV7-8	TRBJ2-1	CASSFREYNEQFF
15	TRBV5-4	TRBJ2-7	CASSLAQGSSYEQYF
16	TRBV4-3	TRBJ1-5	CASSQDLWGGGQPQHF